This TCR beta chain stems from a study of Graves' ophthalmopathy and Graves' hyperthyroidism. Amplifying from RNA transcripts, the study obtained TCR beta CDR3 regions. First-round RT-PCR used HTBI primers; second-round multiplex PCR followed. TCRdb ran MiXCR on the multiplex PCR reads and lists one entry per CDR3 protein. Of hundreds of thousands of distinct CDR3 sequences listed, approximately 21% are singletons. The hyperthyroidism patients, aged 18 to 65, had been newly diagnosed, with under 2 months' duration. Orbital computed tomography, together with clinical symptoms, serum thyroxine, TRAb and thyroid ultrasound, was used for diagnosis. The CDR3 runs 15 residues. Trimming shortened V by 0 bases and J by 3 bases, and 11 bases separated the two germline ends. Germline CDR1 MNHEY, CDR2 SVGAGI.

The specimen sequenced was peripheral blood. This TCR was sampled from a young woman with stable Graves' hyperthyroidism. Some clones in this sample may be carry-over from other donors' samples. The chain recombines TRBV6-5 with TRBJ1-1; the D gene is possibly TRBD1 (6 bases). DNA for the CDR3: TGTGCCAGCAGTTACTCGGGGGCCTTTTACACTGAAGCTTTCTTT. Its translation is CASSYSGAFYTEAFF.